These 7 T cell receptor beta chains came from one sample sequenced in a study of chemoradiotherapy in HPV16-positive cancers. Method: immunoSEQ multiplex PCR; TCRdb's copy keeps in-frame clones and lacks some. The sample contains about 10,000 clones, approximately 70% of which appear only once. Sample collection occurred from a patient who underwent chemoradiotherapy. The receptors come from a human donor with HPV-associated anogenital cancer.

The sample holds a few counts of this clone. This sequence joins TRBV30 and TRBJ2-1, with D tentatively TRBD2 (6 bases). With 2 bases removed from V and 7 bases from J, the gap between germline ends came to 9 bases. Germline assignment: CDR1 GTSNPN and CDR2 SVGIG (reference sequence). The CDR3 totals 12 residues. This CDR3 reads CAWSLGGNEQFF. CDR3 sequence (DNA): TGTGCCTGGAGTCTGGGGGGAAATGAGCAGTTCTTC.

This clone has a handful of counts. CDR3 in amino acids: CASSVSSGTGTNYGYTF. The CDR3 nucleotides read TGTGCCAGCAGTGTGTCCTCCGGGACAGGGACGAACTATGGCTACACCTTC. The rearrangement uses TRBV2 and TRBJ1-2; 9 nucleotides agree with TRBD1. The CDR3 sequence is 17 residues long. CDR1 and CDR2 from the germline V gene are SNHLY and FYNNEI. The ends lost 4 bases at V and 2 bases at J; junction bases unmatched: 11.

The sample holds one count of this clone. This chain joins TRBV7-8 and TRBJ1-1; D gene ambiguous. V was shortened by 1 base and J by 5 bases, with 11 bases between the two germline ends. Germline V CDR1 and CDR2: SGHVS, FQNEAQ. This CDR3 has 14 residues. The CDR3 DNA sequence: TGTGCCAGCAGCTTAGACGGCAGGCCGACTGAAGCTTTCTTT. It encodes CASSLDGRPTEAFF.

The J gene is TRBJ2-3, the V gene TRBV7-6; 8 bases align to TRBD2. Losses at the gene ends were 4 bases for V and 5 bases for J; bases not matched to a gene: 14. CDR1 is SGHVS and CDR2 is FNYEAQ in the germline V gene. The CDR3 loop spans 17 amino acids. The CDR3 DNA follows: TGTGCCAGCAGCTCCCGGGGGGGAACGCAGGGTTTAGATACGCAGTATTTT. This sequence encodes CASSSRGGTQGLDTQYF.

The chain carries TRBV5-1 and TRBJ2-7, with 7 bases lining up with TRBD1. CDR1 is SGHRS, CDR2 YFSETQ, per germline. The CDR3 is 17 residues long. After removal of 0 bases from V and 3 bases from J, the junction contained 12 bases not matched to a gene. CDR3 coding DNA: TGCGCCAGCAGCTTGGACCAACCGGGACAGCGACACTACGAGCAGTACTTC. Its translation: CASSLDQPGQRHYEQYF.

V is TRBV5-6 and J is TRBJ2-1; D is possibly TRBD2 (7 bases). The CDR3 spans 15 residues. Germline-derived CDR1 and CDR2 are SGHDT and YYEEEE. Trimming left V 3 bases short and J 10 bases short, with 20 bases between. CDR3 nucleotides: TGTGCCAGCAGCTCTCGGGACGGGGGGCTACGGGAGCAGTTCTTC. This sequence encodes CASSSRDGGLREQFF. Together with reference TRBV5-6 and TRBJ2-1, the CDR3 gives the full variable domain: DAGVTQSPTHLIKTRGQQVTLRCSPKSGHDTVSWYQQALGQGPQFIFQYYEEEERQRGNFPDRFSGHQFPNYSSELNVNALLLGDSALYLCASSSRDGGLREQFFGPGTRLTVL.

The chain uses TRBV10-3 and TRBJ2-7; D is ambiguous. Trimming left V 5 bases short and J 3 bases short, with 14 bases between. Germline CDR1 ENHRY, CDR2 SYGVKD. The CDR3 runs to 14 residues. This chain's CDR3 is CAISSGVGGYEQYF. Written as DNA, the CDR3 is TGTGCCATCAGTAGTGGAGTGGGCGGCTACGAGCAGTACTTC.